This is a list of T cell receptor beta chains from one sample in a study of Ad26.COV2.S vaccination and SARS-CoV-2 variants. Here immunoSEQ multiplex PCR was the method, and the copy in TCRdb shows in-frame clones only, minus some. The sample lists hundreds of thousands of clones, around 90% occurring once. The specimen comprised peripheral blood, sampled in a trial of Ad26.COV2.S vaccine versus placebo. Receptors were obtained from a person aged 18-65 years who received the Ad26.COV2.S COVID-19 vaccine or a placebo. Both conserved end residues are part of each CDR3. The D gene is left open where the match is weak. Clone size, where shown, is once, few, many, or a class for clones that have expanded.

v_call: TRBV2
d_call: .
clone_size: .
j_call: TRBJ2-5
cdr3_nt: TGTGCCAGCAGTGAGGTAGCTCCCCGAGAAGAGACCCAGTACTTC
cdr3_aa: CASSEVAPREETQYF

v_call: TRBV10-2
d_call: .
clone_size: .
j_call: TRBJ2-7
cdr3_nt: TGCGCCAGCAGTGATCAGGTAGGGGTCTACGAGCAGTACTTC
cdr3_aa: CASSDQVGVYEQYF

v_call: TRBV30
d_call: TRBD2
clone_size: few
j_call: TRBJ2-3
cdr3_nt: TGTGCCTGGAGTGGACTAGCGGGAGCAGATACGCAGTATTTT
cdr3_aa: CAWSGLAGADTQYF

v_call: TRBV30
d_call: .
clone_size: once
j_call: TRBJ2-2
cdr3_nt: TGTGCCTGGAGTCTTAGGGGGGGCCCGGCCGGGGAGCTGTTTTTT
cdr3_aa: CAWSLRGGPAGELFF

v_call: TRBV13
d_call: TRBD1
clone_size: .
j_call: TRBJ2-2
cdr3_nt: TGTGCCAGCAGCTCCACCTACAGGGGGCAGATGGGGACACCTATCACCGGGGAGCTGTTTTTT
cdr3_aa: CASSSTYRGQMGTPITGELFF

v_call: TRBV4-1
d_call: TRBD1
clone_size: .
j_call: TRBJ1-5
cdr3_nt: TGCGCCAGCAGCCTCTTTGGGCAGGGGGAAGGAAGCAATCAGCCCCAGCATTTT
cdr3_aa: CASSLFGQGEGSNQPQHF

v_call: TRBV10-3
d_call: TRBD2
clone_size: .
j_call: TRBJ2-7
cdr3_nt: TGTGCCATCAGTGAGACTAGCGGGAGCTTCCACGAGCAGTACTTC
cdr3_aa: CAISETSGSFHEQYF

v_call: TRBV7-9
d_call: .
clone_size: .
j_call: TRBJ2-7
cdr3_nt: TGTGCCAGCAGCTTAGCGCCCGACCGGCCGTCGCAGTACTTC
cdr3_aa: CASSLAPDRPSQYF

v_call: TRBV3-1/TRBV3-2
d_call: TRBD1
clone_size: .
j_call: TRBJ2-5
cdr3_nt: TGTGCCAGCAGCCAAGCGAGGACAGGGGGGTACCAAGAGACCCAGTACTTC
cdr3_aa: CASSQARTGGYQETQYF

v_call: TRBV14
d_call: .
clone_size: .
j_call: TRBJ2-2
cdr3_nt: TGTGCCAGCAGCCAAGAATTCCTAGGACAGTGGCGCGGGGAGCTGTTTTTT
cdr3_aa: CASSQEFLGQWRGELFF

v_call: TRBV2
d_call: .
clone_size: .
j_call: TRBJ1-5
cdr3_nt: TGTGCCAGCAGCGGGGAGGGGTTGCAGCCCCAGCATTTT
cdr3_aa: CASSGEGLQPQHF

v_call: TRBV19
d_call: .
clone_size: .
j_call: TRBJ1-2
cdr3_nt: TGTGCCAGTAGTATATTTGGGACTAACTATGGCTACACCTTC
cdr3_aa: CASSIFGTNYGYTF

v_call: TRBV3-1/TRBV3-2
d_call: .
clone_size: .
j_call: TRBJ1-2
cdr3_nt: TGTGCCAGCAGCCCCTCCGACACAGCTGGCTACACCTTC
cdr3_aa: CASSPSDTAGYTF

v_call: TRBV6-2/TRBV6-3
d_call: .
clone_size: .
j_call: TRBJ2-5
cdr3_nt: TGTGCCAGCAGTTTACAATTGGCACCTAGGAGCCAAGAGACCCAGTACTTC
cdr3_aa: CASSLQLAPRSQETQYF

v_call: TRBV30
d_call: .
clone_size: .
j_call: TRBJ1-2
cdr3_nt: TGTGCCTGGACCACCCAAGCTAACTATGGCTACACCTTC
cdr3_aa: CAWTTQANYGYTF

v_call: TRBV19
d_call: .
clone_size: .
j_call: TRBJ1-6
cdr3_nt: TGTGCCAGTAGTAGTGGGGGCCGAAACAATTCACCCCTCCACTTT
cdr3_aa: CASSSGGRNNSPLHF

v_call: TRBV10-2
d_call: .
clone_size: few
j_call: TRBJ1-2
cdr3_nt: TGCGCCAGCAGTGCTGGCAGGCGAGTTGATGGCTACACCTTC
cdr3_aa: CASSAGRRVDGYTF

v_call: TRBV10-3
d_call: TRBD2
clone_size: .
j_call: TRBJ2-3
cdr3_nt: TGTGCCATCAGTAACTACCTTAGCGGGAGAGGGGATACGCAGTATTTT
cdr3_aa: CAISNYLSGRGDTQYF

v_call: TRBV19
d_call: TRBD2
clone_size: .
j_call: TRBJ2-1
cdr3_nt: TGTGCCAGTAGGACTAGCGGGGGCTACAATGAGCAGTTCTTC
cdr3_aa: CASRTSGGYNEQFF

v_call: TRBV4-1
d_call: TRBD1
clone_size: .
j_call: TRBJ1-1
cdr3_nt: TGCGCCAGCAGCCAAACTTGGGCAGGGGGTACTGAAGCTTTCTTT
cdr3_aa: CASSQTWAGGTEAFF

v_call: TRBV6-4
d_call: .
clone_size: few
j_call: TRBJ2-3
cdr3_nt: TGTGCCAGCAGTGGGAGCACAGATACGCAGTATTTT
cdr3_aa: CASSGSTDTQYF

v_call: TRBV7-9
d_call: .
clone_size: .
j_call: TRBJ2-7
cdr3_nt: TGTGCCAGCAGCGGGGGCGCCGAGCAGTACTTC
cdr3_aa: CASSGGAEQYF

v_call: TRBV27
d_call: .
clone_size: .
j_call: TRBJ2-3
cdr3_nt: TGTGCCAGCAGTTACAGGGTAGGAATAGATACGCAGTATTTT
cdr3_aa: CASSYRVGIDTQYF

v_call: TRBV2
d_call: .
clone_size: .
j_call: TRBJ1-1
cdr3_nt: TGTGCCAGCAGTGAACAGGGACCTGAAGCTTTCTTT
cdr3_aa: CASSEQGPEAFF

v_call: TRBV27
d_call: .
clone_size: .
j_call: TRBJ2-2
cdr3_nt: TGTGCCAGCAGTCCCCTCCGACCCTCCGGGGAGCTGTTTTTT
cdr3_aa: CASSPLRPSGELFF

v_call: TRBV30
d_call: .
clone_size: .
j_call: TRBJ2-3
cdr3_nt: TGTGCCTGGAGGGACCGATTCGCACAGGGCGAGGCGCAGTATTTT
cdr3_aa: CAWRDRFAQGEAQYF